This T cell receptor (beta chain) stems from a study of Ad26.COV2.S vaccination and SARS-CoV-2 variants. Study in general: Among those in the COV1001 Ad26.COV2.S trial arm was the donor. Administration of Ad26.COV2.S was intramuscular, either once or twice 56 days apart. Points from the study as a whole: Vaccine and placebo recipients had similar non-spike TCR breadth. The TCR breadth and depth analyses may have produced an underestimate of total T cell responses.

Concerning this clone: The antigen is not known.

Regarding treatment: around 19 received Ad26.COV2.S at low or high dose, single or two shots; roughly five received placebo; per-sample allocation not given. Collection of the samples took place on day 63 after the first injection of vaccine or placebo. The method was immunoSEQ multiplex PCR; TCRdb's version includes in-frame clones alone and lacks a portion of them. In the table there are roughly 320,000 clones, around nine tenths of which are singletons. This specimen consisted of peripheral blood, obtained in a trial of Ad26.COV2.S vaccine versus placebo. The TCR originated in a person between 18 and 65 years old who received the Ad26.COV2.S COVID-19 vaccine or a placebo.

CDR3 region: CASSFLGLAGGQNGELFF. The CDR3 region has the DNA TGTGCCAGCAGCTTCCTGGGACTAGCGGGGGGGCAAAACGGGGAGCTGTTTTTT. The rearrangement joins TRBV7-8 to TRBJ2-2; TRBD2 agrees at 16 bases. The germline CDR1 and CDR2 sequences are SGHVS and FQNEAQ. V lost 3 bases, J lost 7 bases, and 8 bases stayed unmatched. The CDR3 has 18 amino acids.